A single sample gave rise to the 16 T cell receptor beta chains below, sequenced in a study of T cell responses to AZD1222 COVID-19 vaccine. The table came from immunoSEQ multiplex PCR; TCRdb's copy has only in-frame clones and leaves some out. The table shows 130,000 to 150,000 clones, with more than 70% occurring only once. The sample here was peripheral blood, taken 28 days after the second AZD1222 dose. All receptors derive from an adult who received the AZD1222 COVID-19 vaccine.

This chain uses TRBV30 with TRBJ1-2; 7 nucleotides align to TRBD1. The CDR3 spans 12 residues. The V and J ends lost 1 base and 4 bases, in that order; junction bases with no gene match: 0. CDR1 is GTSNPN, CDR2 SVGIG, per germline (reference sequence). CDR3 protein: CAWSEGAYGYTF. In DNA, the CDR3 is TGTGCCTGGAGTGAGGGGGCCTATGGCTACACCTTC.

The chain is built from TRBV6-2 or TRBV6-3 and TRBJ2-3; 7 bases match TRBD2. CDR1 is MNHEY, CDR2 SVGEGT, per germline. The ends lost 3 bases at V and 5 bases at J; junction bases unmatched: 14. This CDR3 is built from 17 residues. Here the CDR3 reads CASSYEFSGGRGDTQYF. CDR3 bases: TGTGCCAGCAGTTATGAGTTTTCGGGCGGGAGAGGAGATACGCAGTATTTT.

The chain links TRBV27 to TRBJ1-5; tentatively, D is TRBD1 (6 bases). CDR3 length equals 18 residues. V lost 8 bases and J lost 1, with 24 bases in between. Germline values: CDR1 MNHEY, CDR2 SMNVEV (reference sequence). DNA of the CDR3: TGTGCCAGCGACTCCTGGGGGGACAAACTTGGGAGCAATCAGCCCCAGCATTTT. Protein product: CASDSWGDKLGSNQPQHF.

V and J are TRBV28 and TRBJ1-5; no clear D gene. The CDR3 extends over 15 amino acids. CDR1 is MDHEN and CDR2 is SYDVKM in the germline V gene. V lost 3 bases and J 4 bases, leaving 13 bases between the germline ends. The CDR3 here is CASSFPAKLNQPQHF. CDR3 nucleotides: TGTGCCAGCAGTTTTCCCGCAAAATTAAATCAGCCCCAGCATTTT.

Comment on this clone: At one of its ends the junction is not consistent with the germline gene, which may arise from a read error. This CDR3 is CASSHGLASKQYF. Here the CDR3 DNA reads TGTGCCAGCAGCCACGGACTAGCGAGCAAGCAATACTTC. The gene calls are TRBV27 and TRBJ2-7; 9 positions match TRBD2. Germline V gene data show CDR1 as MNHEY and CDR2 as SMNVEV (reference sequence). The CDR3 is made up of 13 amino acids.

The J gene is TRBJ2-1, the V gene TRBV6-2 or TRBV6-3; weak D call: TRBD1 (6 bases). With 5 bases removed from V and 5 bases from J, the gap between germline ends came to 10 bases. The CDR3 consists of 13 residues. The germline gives CDR1 MNHEY, CDR2 SVGEGT. The CDR3 reads CASSPQGHNEQFF. CDR3 DNA sequence: TGTGCCAGCAGTCCCCAGGGGCACAATGAGCAGTTCTTC.

The J gene is TRBJ2-1, the V gene TRBV19; TRBD2 might be the D (6 bases). The germline CDR1 and CDR2 sequences are LNHDA and SQIVND (reference sequence). The CDR3 loop spans 14 amino acids. V gave up 6 bases and J gave up 5 bases, with 14 bases separating them. For the CDR3, the DNA is TGTGCCAGTAGGCCGGTGGGGGGTGACAATGAGCAGTTCTTC. Translation: CASRPVGGDNEQFF. The complete variable domain, with remaining parts taken from reference TRBV19 and TRBJ2-1, reads DGGITQSPKYLFRKEGQNVTLSCEQNLNHDAMYWYRQDPGQGLRLIYYSQIVNDFQKGDIAEGYSVSREKKESFPLTVTSAQKNPTAFYLCASRPVGGDNEQFFGPGTRLTVL.

V gene TRBV7-9 combines with J gene TRBJ2-7; 9 nucleotides align to TRBD2. This CDR3 contains 14 residues. Trimming took 5 bases from V and 2 from J; bases not matched to a gene: 4. The germline V gene encodes CDR1 SEHNR and CDR2 FQNEAQ (reference sequence). CDR3 in amino acids: CASSGSGRPYEQYF. The CDR3 DNA sequence: TGTGCCAGCAGCGGTAGCGGGAGACCCTACGAGCAGTACTTC.

This chain uses TRBV7-2 with TRBJ1-1; no definite D call. The CDR3 has 13 amino acids. Trimming pared 7 bases from V and 5 bases from J, leaving 14 bases between. Germline V gene lookup returns CDR1 SGHTA and CDR2 FQGNSA. The CDR3 is CASMPAGWTEAFF. The CDR3, as DNA: TGTGCCAGCATGCCAGCGGGGTGGACTGAAGCTTTCTTT.

The chain has TRBV5-1 and TRBJ2-1; 8 bases fit TRBD2. The CDR3 loop spans 16 amino acids. CDR1 is SGHRS, CDR2 YFSETQ, per germline. V trimming: 2 bases; J trimming: 0 bases; junction bases outside the gene matches: 4. CDR3: CASSLAGESSYNEQFF. CDR3 nucleotides: TGCGCCAGCAGCTTAGCGGGAGAGAGCTCCTACAATGAGCAGTTCTTC. Filled out from reference TRBV5-1 and TRBJ2-1, the complete variable domain reads KAGVTQTPRYLIKTRGQQVTLSCSPISGHRSVSWYQQTPGQGLQFLFEYFSETQRNKGNFPGRFSGRQFSNSRSEMNVSTLELGDSALYLCASSLAGESSYNEQFFGPGTRLTVL.

This clone has just a few counts. The chain couples TRBV30 to TRBJ2-5; no definite D call. Trimming stripped 7 bases from V and 2 bases from J, with 8 bases between. The CDR3 has 11 residues. Germline assignment: CDR1 GTSNPN and CDR2 SVGIG (reference sequence). As DNA, the CDR3 is TGTGCCTTAGGGAATCAAGAGACCCAGTACTTC. Protein product: CALGNQETQYF.

V gene TRBV5-4 combines with J gene TRBJ2-5, with D unresolved. Trimming took 0 bases from V and 5 from J, leaving 11 bases between them. The germline gives CDR1 SGHNT, CDR2 YYREEE (reference sequence). The CDR3 runs 14 residues. Here the CDR3 DNA reads TGTGCCAGCAGCTTGGGGGCCCCCTCGGAGACCCAGTACTTC. Translation gives CASSLGAPSETQYF.

J is TRBJ1-3 and V is TRBV4-1, with 9 positions matching TRBD1. V gave up 1 base and J gave up 0 bases; unmatched junction bases: 4. The length of the CDR3 is 17 residues. The germline V gene has CDR1 MGHRA and CDR2 YSYEKL. For the CDR3, the DNA is TGCGCCAGCAGCCAAGTGGGACAGGGACTCTCTGGAAACACCATATATTTT. It specifies CASSQVGQGLSGNTIYF.

The V call is TRBV9, the J call TRBJ2-7; D is unresolved. The CDR3 runs to 13 residues. Germline loops: CDR1 SGDLS, CDR2 YYNGEE. V was pared by 0 bases and J by 4 bases, with 8 bases between. CDR3 nucleotides: TGTGCCAGCAGCGTAGGGTCCTGGTACGAGCAGTACTTC. Amino acids: CASSVGSWYEQYF.

CDR3 sequence reads: CASSVASRGVGEKLFF. In DNA, the CDR3 is TGTGCCAGCAGCGTAGCCTCGCGGGGCGTTGGAGAAAAACTGTTTTTT. The chain uses TRBV9 and TRBJ1-4; possible D gene TRBD1, 5 bases. Germline CDR1 is SGDLS and CDR2 is YYNGEE. V was cut by 0 bases and J by 8 bases, with 17 bases left in between. CDR3 length: 16 residues.

V usage is TRBV6-2 or TRBV6-3 and J usage is TRBJ2-1, with 10 bases aligning to TRBD2. V dropped 2 bases and J dropped 3; count of bases not matched to a gene: 4. The germline CDR1 and CDR2 sequences are MNHEY and SVGEGT. The CDR3 contains 16 residues. The DNA of the CDR3 is TGTGCCAGCAGTTACCCCGGGACTAGCGACTACAATGAGCAGTTCTTC. Encoded protein: CASSYPGTSDYNEQFF.